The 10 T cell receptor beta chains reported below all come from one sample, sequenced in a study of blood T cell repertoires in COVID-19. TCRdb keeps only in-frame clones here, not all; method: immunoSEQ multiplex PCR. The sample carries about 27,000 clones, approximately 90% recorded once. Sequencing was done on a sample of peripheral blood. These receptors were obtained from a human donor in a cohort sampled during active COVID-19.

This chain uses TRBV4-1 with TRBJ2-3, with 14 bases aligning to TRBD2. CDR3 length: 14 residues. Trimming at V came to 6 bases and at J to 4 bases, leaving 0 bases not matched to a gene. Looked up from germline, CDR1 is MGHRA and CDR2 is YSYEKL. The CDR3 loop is CASRTSGGADTQYF. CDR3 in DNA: TGCGCCAGCAGGACTAGCGGGGGGGCAGATACGCAGTATTTT.

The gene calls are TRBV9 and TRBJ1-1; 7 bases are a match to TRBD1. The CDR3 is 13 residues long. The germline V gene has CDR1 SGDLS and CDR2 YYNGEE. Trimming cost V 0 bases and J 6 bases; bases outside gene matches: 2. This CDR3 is CASSVGQGSEAFF. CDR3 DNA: TGTGCCAGCAGCGTAGGACAGGGTTCTGAAGCTTTCTTT. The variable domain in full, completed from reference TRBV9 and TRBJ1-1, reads DSGVTQTPKHLITATGQRVTLRCSPRSGDLSVYWYQQSLDQGLQFLIQYYNGEERAKGNILERFSAQQFPDLHSELNLSSLELGDSALYFCASSVGQGSEAFFGQGTRLTVV.

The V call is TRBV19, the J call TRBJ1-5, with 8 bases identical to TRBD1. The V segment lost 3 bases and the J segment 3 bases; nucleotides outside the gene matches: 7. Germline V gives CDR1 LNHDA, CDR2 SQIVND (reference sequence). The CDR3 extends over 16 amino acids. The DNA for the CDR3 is TGTGCCAGTAGTATGGCGGGGGACAGGAACAATCAGCCCCAGCATTTT. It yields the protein CASSMAGDRNNQPQHF.

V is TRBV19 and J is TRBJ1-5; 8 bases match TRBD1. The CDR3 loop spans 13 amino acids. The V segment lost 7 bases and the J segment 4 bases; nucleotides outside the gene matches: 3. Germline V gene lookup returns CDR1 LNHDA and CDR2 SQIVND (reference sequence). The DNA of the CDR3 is TGTGCCAGTAAAAGGACAGGGAATCAGCCCCAGCATTTT. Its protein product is CASKRTGNQPQHF.

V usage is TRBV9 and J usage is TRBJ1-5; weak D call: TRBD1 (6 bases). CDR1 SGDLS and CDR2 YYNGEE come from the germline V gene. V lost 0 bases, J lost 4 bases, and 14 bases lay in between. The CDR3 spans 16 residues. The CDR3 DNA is TGTGCCAGCAGCGTAGTTGTGCGCAGGGGAAATCAGCCCCAGCATTTT. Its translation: CASSVVVRRGNQPQHF.

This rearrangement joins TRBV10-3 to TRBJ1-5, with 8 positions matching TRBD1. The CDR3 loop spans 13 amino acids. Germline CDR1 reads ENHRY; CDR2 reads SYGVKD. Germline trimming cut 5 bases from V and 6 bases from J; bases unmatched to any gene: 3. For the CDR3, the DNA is TGTGCCATCAGTACAGGGGGTAGTCAGCCCCAGCATTTT. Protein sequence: CAISTGGSQPQHF.

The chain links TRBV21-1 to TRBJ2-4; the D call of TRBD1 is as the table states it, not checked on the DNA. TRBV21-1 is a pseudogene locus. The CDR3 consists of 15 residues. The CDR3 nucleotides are TGTGCCAGCAGCAAAGTACAGGGATCTCGAAAGGCTCAGTACTTC. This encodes CASSKVQGSRKAQYF.

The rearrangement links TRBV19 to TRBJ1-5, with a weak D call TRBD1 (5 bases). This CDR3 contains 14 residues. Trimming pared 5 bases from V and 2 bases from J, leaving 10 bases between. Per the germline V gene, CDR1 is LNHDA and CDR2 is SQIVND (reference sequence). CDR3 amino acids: CASSQGRGNQPQHF. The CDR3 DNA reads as TGTGCCAGTAGTCAGGGAAGAGGCAATCAGCCCCAGCATTTT.

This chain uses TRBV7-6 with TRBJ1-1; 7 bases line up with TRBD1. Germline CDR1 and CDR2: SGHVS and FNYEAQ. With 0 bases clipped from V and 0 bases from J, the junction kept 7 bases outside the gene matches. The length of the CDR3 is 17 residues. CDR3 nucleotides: TGTGCCAGCAGCTTAGCAAAAGGGGGCCCGATGAACACTGAAGCTTTCTTT. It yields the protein CASSLAKGGPMNTEAFF.

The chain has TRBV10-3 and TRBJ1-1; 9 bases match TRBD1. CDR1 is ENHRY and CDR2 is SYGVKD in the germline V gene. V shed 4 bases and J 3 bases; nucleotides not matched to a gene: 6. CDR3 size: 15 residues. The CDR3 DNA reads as TGTGCCATCAGTGGGGGGACAGGGCGGGACACTGAAGCTTTCTTT. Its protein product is CAISGGTGRDTEAFF.